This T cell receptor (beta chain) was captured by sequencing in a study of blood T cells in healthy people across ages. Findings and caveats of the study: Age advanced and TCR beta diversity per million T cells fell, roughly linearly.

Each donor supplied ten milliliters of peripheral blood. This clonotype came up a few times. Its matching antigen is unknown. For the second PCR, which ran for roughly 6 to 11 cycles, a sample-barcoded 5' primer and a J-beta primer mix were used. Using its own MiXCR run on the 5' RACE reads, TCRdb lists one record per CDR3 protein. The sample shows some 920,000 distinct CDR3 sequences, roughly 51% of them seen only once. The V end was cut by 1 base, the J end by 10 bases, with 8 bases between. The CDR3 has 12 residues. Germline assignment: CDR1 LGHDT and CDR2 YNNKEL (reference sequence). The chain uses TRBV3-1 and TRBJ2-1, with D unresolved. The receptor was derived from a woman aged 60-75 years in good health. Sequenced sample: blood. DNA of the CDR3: TGTGCCAGCAGCCAAGTCTCCGGCGAGCAGTTCTTC. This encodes CASSQVSGEQFF.